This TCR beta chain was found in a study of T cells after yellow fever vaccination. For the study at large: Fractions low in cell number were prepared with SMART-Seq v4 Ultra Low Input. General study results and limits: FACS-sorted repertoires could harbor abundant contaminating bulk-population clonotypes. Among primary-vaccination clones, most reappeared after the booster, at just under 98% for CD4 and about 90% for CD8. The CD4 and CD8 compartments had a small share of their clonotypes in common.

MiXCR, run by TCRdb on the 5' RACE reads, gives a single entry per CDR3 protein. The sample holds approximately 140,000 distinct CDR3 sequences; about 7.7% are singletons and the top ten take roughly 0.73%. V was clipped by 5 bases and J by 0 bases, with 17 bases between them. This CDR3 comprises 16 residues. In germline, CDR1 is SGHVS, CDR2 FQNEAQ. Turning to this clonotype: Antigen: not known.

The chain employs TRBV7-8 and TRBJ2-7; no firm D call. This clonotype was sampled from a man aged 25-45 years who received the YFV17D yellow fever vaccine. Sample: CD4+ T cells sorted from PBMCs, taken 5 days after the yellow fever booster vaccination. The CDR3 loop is CASSRRPGRGSYEQYF. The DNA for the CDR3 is TGTGCCAGCAGCCGGCGGCCGGGTCGAGGCTCCTACGAGCAGTACTTC.